This T cell receptor (beta chain) was profiled in a study of cytomegalovirus exposure and HLA in healthy donors. Study findings and constraints: Compared with the approximately 700-donor mean, an Asian-associated ancestry cluster reportedly had fewer N-insertions, according to a later analysis.

The germline CDR1 and CDR2 sequences are MNHEY and SVGAGI. The CDR3 covers 16 residues. With 0 bases removed from V and 0 bases from J, the gap between germline ends came to 9 bases. The PCR used 60 Vbeta and 13 Jbeta primers. The assay was immunoSEQ multiplex PCR, and TCRdb's table has in-frame clones only and misses some. The repertoire holds about 130,000 clones, with more than 15% as singletons. This clone came up a few times. The antigen is unknown. Sample: PBMCs. This receptor was taken from a female donor in good health and CMV-seropositive. This chain joins TRBV6-5 and TRBJ1-3; D gene uncertain. The CDR3 DNA follows: TGTGCCAGCAGTTACTCACCGGGGATCTCTGGAAACACCATATATTTT. Protein product: CASSYSPGISGNTIYF.